The rows below give T cell receptor beta chains drawn from one sample of a study of response to subunit inactivated influenza vaccine. TCRdb re-called the RT-PCR reads through MiXCR, storing one row per CDR3 protein. The table has hundreds of thousands of distinct CDR3 sequences, approximately 14% seen once. Here the sequenced sample was PBMCs from blood, taken 14 days before vaccination. The receptors were gathered from a man aged 45-65 years who received an inactivated influenza vaccine. Each CDR3 is given with its conserved first and last residue. Each record gives: D gene, V gene, J gene, clone size, CDR3 protein, CDR3 DNA. A D gene is named only where the DNA matches it firmly. Rows give clone size only sometimes, using once, few, many, or a class for an expanded clone.

D: TRBD1
V: TRBV20-1
J: TRBJ1-2
size: few
CDR3: CSARTGGVYGYTF
DNA: TGCAGTGCAAGGACAGGGGGCGTCTATGGCTACACCTTC

D: TRBD1
V: TRBV4-3
J: TRBJ2-1
size: many
CDR3: CASSHLTGFRANEQFF
DNA: TGCGCCAGCAGCCACCTGACAGGGTTCAGGGCGAATGAGCAGTTCTTC

D: .
V: TRBV6-1
J: TRBJ2-7
size: .
CDR3: CASGFPAEQYF
DNA: TGTGCCAGCGGGTTCCCCGCCGAGCAGTACTTC

D: TRBD2
V: TRBV10-3
J: TRBJ2-7
size: few
CDR3: CAISERAGGTYEQYF
DNA: TGTGCCATCAGTGAAAGAGCGGGGGGCACCTACGAGCAGTACTTC

D: TRBD2
V: TRBV3-1
J: TRBJ2-3
size: few
CDR3: CASSHLAGSDTQYF
DNA: TGTGCCAGCAGCCATTTAGCGGGGTCGGATACGCAGTATTTT

D: .
V: TRBV5-1
J: TRBJ2-7
size: few
CDR3: CASSLTGTPYEQYF
DNA: TGCGCCAGCAGCTTAACCGGGACCCCCTACGAGCAGTACTTC

D: .
V: TRBV5-1
J: TRBJ2-5
size: many
CDR3: CASSLGSGLETQYF
DNA: TGCGCCAGCAGCTTGGGGTCAGGACTAGAGACCCAGTACTTC

D: .
V: TRBV7-9
J: TRBJ2-1
size: few
CDR3: CASSFLVGLYNEQFF
DNA: TGTGCCAGCAGCTTTTTGGTTGGGCTCTACAATGAGCAGTTCTTC

D: .
V: TRBV5-1
J: TRBJ2-7
size: .
CDR3: CASSLEPGSMYEQYF
DNA: TGCGCCAGCAGCTTGGAACCGGGGAGCATGTACGAGCAGTACTTC

D: .
V: TRBV27
J: TRBJ2-5
size: few
CDR3: CASSSEGPKETQYF
DNA: TGTGCCAGCAGTTCTGAAGGGCCAAAAGAGACCCAGTACTTC

D: .
V: TRBV18
J: TRBJ2-6
size: few
CDR3: CASSPIQATSGANVLTF
DNA: TGTGCCAGCTCACCAATACAGGCCACCTCTGGGGCCAACGTCCTGACTTTC

D: TRBD2
V: TRBV4-2
J: TRBJ2-2
size: .
CDR3: CASSQVIASGGGGELFF
DNA: TGTGCCAGCAGCCAAGTTATTGCTAGCGGGGGAGGGGGGGAGCTGTTTTTT

D: TRBD1
V: TRBV28
J: TRBJ2-5
size: few
CDR3: CASSLSLRQGAQETQYF
DNA: TGTGCCAGCAGTTTATCCCTACGACAGGGAGCTCAAGAGACCCAGTACTTC

D: TRBD2
V: TRBV5-1
J: TRBJ2-7
size: .
CDR3: CASSLTSGDYEQYF
DNA: TGCGCCAGCAGCTTGACTAGCGGGGATTACGAGCAGTACTTC

D: TRBD2
V: TRBV12-3/TRBV12-4
J: TRBJ2-1
size: .
CDR3: CASSLASSGRGYNEQFF
DNA: TGTGCCAGCAGTTTAGCGTCTAGCGGGAGGGGGTACAATGAGCAGTTCTTC

D: .
V: TRBV5-6
J: TRBJ1-5
size: .
CDR3: CASSLFLQSYNQPQHF
DNA: TGTGCCAGCAGCTTGTTCCTACAGAGCTACAATCAGCCCCAGCATTTT

D: TRBD1
V: TRBV13
J: TRBJ1-5
size: .
CDR3: CASSSRQGREAQHF
DNA: TGTGCCAGCAGCTCCAGACAGGGGAGGGAGGCCCAGCATTTT